Listed below are T cell receptor beta chains from one sample, sequenced in a study of spatial heterogeneity in lung cancer. Via MiXCR, TCRdb re-called the 5' RACE reads, giving one row per CDR3 protein. The sample has around 20,000 distinct CDR3 sequences; under 3.5% are singletons. The specimen was lung tumor tissue, collected at surgery. The receptors come from a male donor with early-stage non-small cell lung cancer. CDR3s include the opening cysteine and the closing phenylalanine or tryptophan. D genes are given only for firm matches. Clone size is given as once, few, many, or a class for an expanded clone.

j_call: TRBJ2-2; v_call: TRBV5-1; d_call: -; clone_size: many; cdr3_nt: TGCGCCAGCACCCCTAGAGGGGCCGGGGAGCTGTTTTTT; cdr3_aa: CASTPRGAGELFF
j_call: TRBJ1-1; v_call: TRBV12-5; d_call: -; clone_size: many; cdr3_nt: TGTGCTAGTGGTTTGTTGTCGAACACTGAAGCTTTCTTT; cdr3_aa: CASGLLSNTEAFF
j_call: TRBJ2-2; v_call: TRBV6-5; d_call: -; clone_size: many; cdr3_nt: TGTGCCAGCAGTTGGGGCGGGGAGCTGTTTTTT; cdr3_aa: CASSWGGELFF
j_call: TRBJ2-3; v_call: TRBV24-1; d_call: -; clone_size: many; cdr3_nt: TGTGCCACCAGTGAATTAGACAGGCTCAACACAGATACGCAGTATTTT; cdr3_aa: CATSELDRLNTDTQYF
j_call: TRBJ2-2; v_call: TRBV24-1; d_call: -; clone_size: many; cdr3_nt: TGTGCCACCAGTGATTTCTGGGGGCCGGTGGGCACCGGGGAGCTGTTTTTT; cdr3_aa: CATSDFWGPVGTGELFF
j_call: TRBJ1-2; v_call: TRBV3-1; d_call: TRBD1; clone_size: many; cdr3_nt: TGTGCCAGCAATAAACAGGGGTCGCAGGTCTATGGCTACACCTTC; cdr3_aa: CASNKQGSQVYGYTF
j_call: TRBJ1-1; v_call: TRBV5-5; d_call: -; clone_size: many; cdr3_nt: TGTGCCAGCAGCGGCGCCGGGACTGAGAACACTGAAGCTTTCTTT; cdr3_aa: CASSGAGTENTEAFF
j_call: TRBJ1-5; v_call: TRBV6-2/TRBV6-3; d_call: TRBD1; clone_size: few; cdr3_nt: TGTGCCAGCAGTTATGACAGGGCGTTCGGCAATCAGCCCCAGCATTTT; cdr3_aa: CASSYDRAFGNQPQHF
j_call: TRBJ2-5; v_call: TRBV29-1; d_call: TRBD1; clone_size: many; cdr3_nt: TGCAGCGTTGGGACAGGGGGCATTCAAGAGACCCAGTACTTC; cdr3_aa: CSVGTGGIQETQYF
j_call: TRBJ1-1; v_call: TRBV10-3; d_call: -; clone_size: many; cdr3_nt: TGTGCCATCAGTGTATCTTCCGATGGGGCGCTGAACACTGAAGCTTTCTTT; cdr3_aa: CAISVSSDGALNTEAFF
j_call: TRBJ1-2; v_call: TRBV7-9; d_call: TRBD1; clone_size: many; cdr3_nt: TGTGCCAGCAGCTTAGACGGGGGACAGGGGAACTATGGCTACACCTTC; cdr3_aa: CASSLDGGQGNYGYTF
j_call: TRBJ2-1; v_call: TRBV12-3/TRBV12-4; d_call: TRBD2; clone_size: many; cdr3_nt: TGTGCCAGCAGCCCGGGACTAGGGTTCTATGAGCAGTTCTTC; cdr3_aa: CASSPGLGFYEQFF
j_call: TRBJ2-1; v_call: TRBV14; d_call: TRBD1; clone_size: many; cdr3_nt: TGTGCCAGCAGCCGTATGACAGGGGGGGCTGAGCAGTTCTTC; cdr3_aa: CASSRMTGGAEQFF
j_call: TRBJ2-3; v_call: TRBV6-6; d_call: -; clone_size: many; cdr3_nt: TGTGCCAGCAGTGTCTTAGAGGGGGGGTATACGCAGTATTTT; cdr3_aa: CASSVLEGGYTQYF
j_call: TRBJ2-3; v_call: TRBV6-5; d_call: -; clone_size: many; cdr3_nt: TGTGCCAGCAGCCCTTCGGATCATACGCAGTATTTT; cdr3_aa: CASSPSDHTQYF
j_call: TRBJ2-7; v_call: TRBV13; d_call: TRBD1; clone_size: many; cdr3_nt: TGTGCCAGCAGCCCAGGGGGCCCCACCTACGAGCAGTACTTC; cdr3_aa: CASSPGGPTYEQYF
j_call: TRBJ2-7; v_call: TRBV5-1; d_call: TRBD2; clone_size: many; cdr3_nt: TGCGCCAGCAGCCCTCTGGCCGGTACTAGCGGGAGTCCCGAGCAGTACTTC; cdr3_aa: CASSPLAGTSGSPEQYF
j_call: TRBJ1-4; v_call: TRBV29-1; d_call: -; clone_size: many; cdr3_nt: TGCAGCGTTCTGACTGGCTCCCGACTGTTTTTT; cdr3_aa: CSVLTGSRLFF